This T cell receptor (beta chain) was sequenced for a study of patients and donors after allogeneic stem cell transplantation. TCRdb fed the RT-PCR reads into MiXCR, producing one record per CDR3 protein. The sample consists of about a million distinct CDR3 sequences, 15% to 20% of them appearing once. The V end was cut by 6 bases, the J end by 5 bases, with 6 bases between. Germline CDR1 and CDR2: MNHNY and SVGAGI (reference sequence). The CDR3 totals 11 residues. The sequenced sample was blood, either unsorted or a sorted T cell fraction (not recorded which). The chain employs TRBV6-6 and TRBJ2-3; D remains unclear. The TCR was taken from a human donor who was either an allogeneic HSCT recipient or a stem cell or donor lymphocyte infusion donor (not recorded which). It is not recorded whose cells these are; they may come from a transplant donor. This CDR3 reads CASRIKDTQYF. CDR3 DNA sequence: TGTGCCAGCAGGATTAAAGATACGCAGTATTTT.